A single T cell receptor (beta chain) is shown here with its context. Its cognate antigen is unknown. Other DNA sequences in this sample translate to the same CDR3. This record belongs to a study of lymphopenia after photon versus proton radiotherapy. The CDR3 spans 11 residues. Germline-derived CDR1 and CDR2 are GTSNPN and SVGIG (reference sequence). Trimming removed 4 bases at V and 1 base at J, with 5 bases between. General study points: After the lymphocyte nadir, photon-treated repertoires showed oligoclonal expansion, especially of CD8+ Temra cells.

Generated by immunoSEQ multiplex PCR, the TCRdb table keeps only in-frame clones and is missing some. This sample has about 160,000 clones; around nine tenths occur once, and the top ten carry about 4.7%. The chain couples TRBV30 to TRBJ2-7; no definite D call. The sequence came from a man aged 50 or older with gastric cancer. The input for sequencing was peripheral blood, taken from a patient treated with photon-based radiotherapy. DNA for the CDR3: TGTGCCTGGACCGGTTCCTACGAGCAGTACTTC. Translated, it gives CAWTGSYEQYF.